These 10 T cell receptor beta chains came from one sample sequenced in a study of cytomegalovirus exposure and HLA in healthy donors. PCR involved 60 Vbeta and 13 Jbeta primers. Assay used: immunoSEQ multiplex PCR; TCRdb lists only in-frame clones, some missing. Altogether 200,000 to 250,000 clones are present, about 81% being singletons, with the ten largest covering less than 3%. Sequences were obtained from PBMCs. The receptors come from a woman between 40 and 50 years old in good health and CMV-seronegative.

The chain employs TRBV30 and TRBJ1-4, with D tentatively TRBD1 (6 bases). Germline V gene lookup returns CDR1 GTSNPN and CDR2 SVGIG (reference sequence). The CDR3 runs 17 residues. V was shortened by 0 bases and J by 5 bases, with 19 bases between the two germline ends. The chain's CDR3 is CAWSVPLGRGKNEKLFF. The DNA for the CDR3 is TGTGCCTGGAGTGTACCCCTTGGCAGGGGAAAGAATGAAAAACTGTTTTTT.

The J gene is TRBJ2-1, the V gene TRBV2; 7 nucleotides agree with TRBD2. V was clipped by 7 bases and J by 8 bases; unmatched bases: 8. Germline CDR1 and CDR2: SNHLY and FYNNEI. The CDR3 runs 13 residues. The chain's CDR3 is CASIAGVFDEQFF. Written as DNA, the CDR3 is TGTGCCAGCATTGCGGGAGTTTTCGATGAGCAGTTCTTC. Full variable domain (rest looked up from reference TRBV2 and TRBJ2-1): EPEVTQTPSHQVTQMGQEVILRCVPISNHLYFYWYRQILGQKVEFLVSFYNNEISEKSEIFDDQFSVERPDGSNFTLKIRSTKLEDSAMYFCASIAGVFDEQFFGPGTRLTVL.

V and J are TRBV7-3 and TRBJ2-5; TRBD1 matches at 8 bases. The CDR3 totals 15 residues. Germline V gene lookup returns CDR1 SGHTA and CDR2 FQGTGA. The junction had 10 bases not matched to a gene; V was cut back by 2 bases and J by 8 bases. The CDR3: CASSLGTGQGRTQYF. The CDR3 nucleotides are TGTGCCAGCAGCTTAGGGACAGGCCAGGGGAGAACCCAGTACTTC. The full variable domain, in which reference TRBV7-3 and TRBJ2-5 provide the parts outside the CDR3, is GAGVSQTPSNKVTEKGKYVELRCDPISGHTALYWYRQSLGQGPEFLIYFQGTGAADDSGLPNDRFFAVRPEGSVSTLKIQRTERGDSAVYLCASSLGTGQGRTQYFGPGTRLLVL.

This chain links TRBV30 with TRBJ2-1; TRBD2 is a possible D gene (6 bases). CDR1 is GTSNPN, CDR2 SVGIG, per germline (reference sequence). With 3 bases removed from V and 15 bases from J, the gap between germline ends came to 15 bases. This CDR3 contains 11 residues. The CDR3 DNA reads as TGTGCCTGGAGCGCCAGACTAGTTCCGTTCTTC. Translated: CAWSARLVPFF.

The chain employs TRBV4-2 and TRBJ1-2, with D uncertain. With 0 bases removed from V and 7 bases from J, the gap between germline ends came to 12 bases. The CDR3 length is 14 residues. Germline V gives CDR1 LGHNA, CDR2 YNFKEQ. CDR3 sequence reads: CASSQDRRTPGYTF. CDR3 DNA: TGTGCCAGCAGCCAAGATCGGAGGACCCCTGGCTACACCTTC.

This clone was observed a handful of times. The chain carries TRBV27 and TRBJ1-5; D is ambiguous. The CDR3 covers 16 residues. Germline-derived CDR1 and CDR2 are MNHEY and SMNVEV (reference sequence). Deletions cut 5 bases from V and 0 bases from J, with 14 bases between. CDR3 protein: CASSPWPQYSNQPQHF. CDR3 nucleotide sequence: TGTGCCAGCAGTCCGTGGCCCCAATATAGCAATCAGCCCCAGCATTTT.

This clone has just one count. V and J are TRBV5-1 and TRBJ1-1; 7 bases map to TRBD1. The germline CDR1 and CDR2 sequences are SGHRS and YFSETQ. The CDR3 extends over 15 amino acids. J lost 4 bases, V lost 2 bases, and 8 bases had no gene match. Here the CDR3 reads CASSFSGGRATEAFF. CDR3 nucleotide sequence: TGCGCCAGCAGCTTTTCAGGGGGAAGGGCCACTGAAGCTTTCTTT.

This clone turned up a few times. The gene calls are TRBV4-1 and TRBJ1-4, with 9 bases lining up with TRBD1. V was clipped by 5 bases and J by 0 bases; unmatched bases: 4. The germline CDR1 and CDR2 sequences are MGHRA and YSYEKL. This CDR3 spans 16 amino acids. CDR3 sequence reads: CASSAGQGTTNEKLFF. CDR3 sequence (DNA): TGCGCCAGCAGCGCGGGACAGGGCACAACTAATGAAAAACTGTTTTTT.

In this sample, this clone turned up once. A junction boundary mismatches the germline segment, possibly from a read error. The chain combines TRBV28 with TRBJ2-1, with TRBD2 as a possible D gene (5 bases). The CDR3 length is 11 residues. The germline V gene encodes CDR1 MDHEN and CDR2 SYDVKM. In DNA form, the CDR3 reads TGTGCCAGCAGCCTACTAGTCCCCCCTCTCTTC. Its translation is CASSLLVPPLF.

The gene calls are TRBV2 and TRBJ2-2; D is undetermined. There are 14 residues in the CDR3. The V and J ends lost 1 base and 6 bases respectively, with 9 bases between them. Germline assignment: CDR1 SNHLY and CDR2 FYNNEI. In DNA, the CDR3 is TGTGCCAGCAGTGAAGTCACTCCCCCCGGGGAGCTGTTTTTT. This translates into CASSEVTPPGELFF. The complete variable domain, with remaining parts taken from reference TRBV2 and TRBJ2-2, reads EPEVTQTPSHQVTQMGQEVILRCVPISNHLYFYWYRQILGQKVEFLVSFYNNEISEKSEIFDDQFSVERPDGSNFTLKIRSTKLEDSAMYFCASSEVTPPGELFFGEGSRLTVL.